These 16 T cell receptor beta chains came from one sample sequenced in a study of cytomegalovirus exposure and HLA in healthy donors. The PCR ran on 60 Vbeta and 13 Jbeta primers. Profiled with immunoSEQ multiplex PCR; TCRdb holds only in-frame clones, not every one. The repertoire holds over 130,000 clones, with around 78% as singletons. Specimen: PBMCs. The receptor set was obtained from a woman between 40 and 55 years old in good health and CMV-seropositive.

V and J are TRBV28 and TRBJ1-3, with D perhaps TRBD1 (5 bases). The CDR3 runs to 15 residues. Germline V gene data show CDR1 as MDHEN and CDR2 as SYDVKM. V was shortened by 4 bases and J by 4 bases, with 14 bases between the two germline ends. The CDR3 DNA follows: TGTGCCAGCAGTTCGCCCCTCAGGGTGGGAAACACCATATATTTT. Protein sequence: CASSSPLRVGNTIYF.

The chain carries TRBV15 and TRBJ2-5; 8 nucleotides agree with TRBD1. The ends lost 1 base at V and 1 base at J; junction bases unmatched: 11. The V gene's germline CDR1 is LNHNV and CDR2 YYDKDF (reference sequence). The CDR3 is 18 residues long. For the CDR3, the DNA is TGTGCCACCAGCAGAGGACAGGGGAGCCACCAGTTCCAAGAGACCCAGTACTTC. Its protein product is CATSRGQGSHQFQETQYF.

In its sample, this clone was seen once. V and J are TRBV2 and TRBJ1-2; 7 nucleotides line up with TRBD1. The CDR3 is 13 residues long. The ends lost 6 bases at V and 4 bases at J; junction bases unmatched: 5. Germline values: CDR1 SNHLY, CDR2 FYNNEI. This CDR3 is CASSVGQLYGYTF. The CDR3, as DNA: TGTGCCAGCAGCGTGGGACAGCTCTATGGCTACACCTTC.

This sequence joins TRBV11-3 and TRBJ1-2; D may be TRBD1 (6 bases). Trimming took 5 bases from V and 8 from J, leaving 15 bases between them. Germline V gives CDR1 SGHNT, CDR2 YENEEA. The CDR3 sequence is 13 residues long. In DNA form, the CDR3 reads TGTGCCAGCAGCCGTGACAGGCTATTAGGCTACACCTTC. This sequence encodes CASSRDRLLGYTF.

The V and J genes are TRBV7-9 and TRBJ2-1; 13 bases match TRBD2. V trimming: 7 bases; J trimming: 8 bases; junction bases outside the gene matches: 8. Germline V CDR1 and CDR2: SEHNR, FQNEAQ (reference sequence). The CDR3 runs to 15 residues. The CDR3 is CASIKRTSGSDEQFF. In DNA, the CDR3 is TGTGCCAGCATCAAACGGACTAGCGGGAGCGATGAGCAGTTCTTC. The complete variable domain, with remaining parts taken from reference TRBV7-9 and TRBJ2-1, reads DTGVSQNPRHKITKRGQNVTFRCDPISEHNRLYWYRQTLGQGPEFLTYFQNEAQLEKSRLLSDRFSAERPKGSFSTLEIQRTEQGDSAMYLCASIKRTSGSDEQFFGPGTRLTVL.

Turning to this clone: Other DNA sequences from this sample encode an identical CDR3 as well. This chain joins TRBV6-1 and TRBJ2-2; TRBD2 is a possible D gene (5 bases). V was cut by 1 base and J by 6 bases, with 6 bases left in between. The CDR3 extends over 13 amino acids. CDR1 is MNHNS, CDR2 SASEGT, per germline. The CDR3 DNA reads as TGTGCCAGCAGTGAAGTGGGAGCCGGGGAGCTGTTTTTT. As protein: CASSEVGAGELFF.

The chain uses TRBV15 and TRBJ1-5; D possibly corresponds to TRBD1 (6 bases). The V and J ends lost 0 bases and 9 bases respectively, with 12 bases between them. Germline loops: CDR1 LNHNV, CDR2 YYDKDF (reference sequence). This CDR3 has 14 residues. CDR3 protein: CATSRDFRGSPQHF. The CDR3, as DNA: TGTGCCACCAGCAGAGATTTTAGGGGGTCGCCCCAGCATTTT.

The rearrangement joins TRBV29-1 to TRBJ2-7; 12 bases are shared with TRBD1. CDR3 length: 12 residues. V was pared by 6 bases and J by 5 bases, with 2 bases of the junction left unmatched. Looked up from germline, CDR1 is SQVTM and CDR2 is ANQGSEA. In DNA, the CDR3 is TGCAGCGTGGGGACAGGGGGCGACGAGCAGTACTTC. This sequence encodes CSVGTGGDEQYF.

This chain uses TRBV6-5 with TRBJ2-5; TRBD2 agrees at 7 bases. The J call may be incorrect, as the DNA end agrees better with TRBJ2-7. The CDR3 length is 13 residues. Germline V gene data show CDR1 as MNHEY and CDR2 as SVGAGI. DNA of the CDR3: TGTGCCAGCTCAAGGACTAGCTCCTACGAGCAGTACTTC. It specifies CASSRTSSYEQYF.

The chain is built from TRBV5-5 and TRBJ2-4, with 7 bases aligning to TRBD1. This CDR3 comprises 14 residues. The V gene's germline CDR1 is SGHKS and CDR2 YYEKEE (reference sequence). V lost 3 bases, J lost 1 base, and 1 base stayed unmatched. CDR3 nucleotide sequence: TGTGCCAGCAGCTCGGGACAGGCCAAAAACATTCAGTACTTC. This encodes CASSSGQAKNIQYF.

The chain joins TRBV5-1 to TRBJ2-5; 7 nucleotides align to TRBD1. Gene TRBJ2-7 matches the end of the DNA better, so the J call may be wrong. Germline V gene lookup returns CDR1 SGHRS and CDR2 YFSETQ. CDR3 size: 15 residues. The CDR3, as DNA: TGCGCCAGCAGCTTACCGACAGGGCCTGTCAACGAGCAGTACTTC. Protein product: CASSLPTGPVNEQYF.

This clone has more than one count but fewer than ten. V and J are TRBV9 and TRBJ2-3, with D unclear. This CDR3 contains 13 residues. Per the germline V gene, CDR1 is SGDLS and CDR2 is YYNGEE. V was clipped by 0 bases and J by 3 bases, with 5 bases between them. In DNA form, the CDR3 reads TGTGCCAGCAGCGTAGCTACGACAGATACGCAGTATTTT. Its translation is CASSVATTDTQYF.

The rearrangement uses TRBV9 and TRBJ2-7; the match to TRBD2 covers 7 bases. This CDR3 is 15 amino acids long. Germline CDR1 is SGDLS and CDR2 is YYNGEE. V shed 4 bases, J shed 2 bases, and the junction held 9 bases outside the gene matches. CDR3 nucleotides: TGTGCCAGCAGCTGGGGGACGGGAGGCACCTACGAGCAGTACTTC. It translates to CASSWGTGGTYEQYF.

The chain joins TRBV7-9 to TRBJ2-1; 9 bases fit TRBD2. Germline loops: CDR1 SEHNR, CDR2 FQNEAQ (reference sequence). The ends lost 5 bases at V and 9 bases at J; junction bases unmatched: 5. The CDR3 covers 13 residues. CDR3 in DNA: TGTGCCAGCAGCCCTAGCGGGAACACTGAGCAGTTCTTC. It translates to CASSPSGNTEQFF.

This rearrangement joins TRBV2 to TRBJ2-5, with D tentatively TRBD2 (5 bases). The CDR3 has 13 amino acids. V lost 6 bases to trimming and J lost 2 bases, with 10 bases between them. CDR1 SNHLY and CDR2 FYNNEI come from the germline V gene. Written as DNA, the CDR3 is TGTGCCAGCAGCAAGGAGGTACAAGAGACCCAGTACTTC. Protein: CASSKEVQETQYF. Using reference TRBV2 and TRBJ2-5 for the parts outside the CDR3, the full variable domain is EPEVTQTPSHQVTQMGQEVILRCVPISNHLYFYWYRQILGQKVEFLVSFYNNEISEKSEIFDDQFSVERPDGSNFTLKIRSTKLEDSAMYFCASSKEVQETQYFGPGTRLLVL.

This rearrangement joins TRBV9 to TRBJ2-3, with 11 bases aligning to TRBD2. The CDR3 has 16 amino acids. Germline CDR1 is SGDLS and CDR2 is YYNGEE. The V gene end was trimmed by 4 bases and the J gene end by 3 bases; junction bases not matched to a gene: 7. CDR3 sequence: CASSFRLAGNTDTQYF. For the CDR3, the DNA is TGTGCCAGCAGCTTCCGACTAGCGGGGAATACAGATACGCAGTATTTT.